This TCR beta chain was found in a study of T cells in localized non-small cell lung cancer. Study-level points and caveats: Peak T cell clonality was found in uninvolved adjacent lung, exceeding tumor. An association was observed between higher blood T cell density and longer overall survival.

Trimming cost V 5 bases and J 1 base; bases outside gene matches: 7. The length of the CDR3 is 16 residues. Germline values: CDR1 SGHRS, CDR2 YFSETQ. In regard to this clone: Its antigen is still unknown.

Using immunoSEQ multiplex PCR, the repertoire was profiled, and TCRdb retains in-frame clones only, with some absent. The repertoire consists of approximately 30,000 clones, with roughly 90% occurring once and the leading ten covering 4% to 5%. This chain connects TRBV5-1 to TRBJ2-1; 9 bases are a match to TRBD1. This sequence originates from a woman aged 35 to 69 with stage III lung adenocarcinoma. This specimen consisted of peripheral blood mononuclear cells, obtained before any cancer treatment. The CDR3 bases are TGCGCCAGCAGAAGGGGACAGGGAAGTTCCTACAATGAGCAGTTCTTC. This sequence encodes CASRRGQGSSYNEQFF. Combining the CDR3 with reference TRBV5-1 and TRBJ2-1 gives the whole variable domain KAGVTQTPRYLIKTRGQQVTLSCSPISGHRSVSWYQQTPGQGLQFLFEYFSETQRNKGNFPGRFSGRQFSNSRSEMNVSTLELGDSALYLCASRRGQGSSYNEQFFGPGTRLTVL.